The rows below give T cell receptor beta chains drawn from one sample of a study of blood T cell repertoires in COVID-19. The method was immunoSEQ multiplex PCR; TCRdb's version includes in-frame clones alone and lacks a portion of them. The sample records hundreds of thousands of clones, over 80% being singletons. Sequencing was carried out using peripheral blood. The receptor source for this set is a woman aged 25 to 39 with COVID-19, enrolled during active disease. CDR3s include the opening cysteine and the closing phenylalanine or tryptophan. The D gene is left open where the match is weak. The size entry is marked missing in some rows and otherwise reads once, few, many or a size class.

J gene: TRBJ1-2; V gene: TRBV18; D gene: TRBD1; clone size: once; CDR3 protein: CASSLLSGTGKLLHGYTF; CDR3 DNA: TGTGCCAGCTCACTATTGTCCGGGACAGGGAAGTTATTACATGGCTACACCTTC
J gene: TRBJ2-3; V gene: TRBV6-2/TRBV6-3; D gene: .; clone size: .; CDR3 protein: CASSRVQGWGTDTQYF; CDR3 DNA: TGTGCCAGCAGCCGCGTACAGGGCTGGGGCACAGATACGCAGTATTTT
J gene: TRBJ1-2; V gene: TRBV30; D gene: .; clone size: .; CDR3 protein: CAWLPTGFPYGYTF; CDR3 DNA: TGTGCCTGGCTCCCTACAGGTTTCCCTTATGGCTACACCTTC
J gene: TRBJ2-5; V gene: TRBV18; D gene: TRBD2; clone size: .; CDR3 protein: CASSSPVGLAGPGETQYF; CDR3 DNA: TGTGCCAGCTCGTCACCCGTGGGACTAGCGGGACCGGGGGAGACCCAGTACTTC
J gene: TRBJ2-1; V gene: TRBV5-1; D gene: TRBD2; clone size: .; CDR3 protein: CASSWTSGSSYNEQFF; CDR3 DNA: TGCGCCAGCAGCTGGACTAGCGGGAGCTCCTACAATGAGCAGTTCTTC
J gene: TRBJ2-5; V gene: TRBV3-1/TRBV3-2; D gene: TRBD2; clone size: few; CDR3 protein: CASSQDGLAGETQYF; CDR3 DNA: TGTGCCAGCAGCCAAGATGGCCTAGCGGGAGAGACCCAGTACTTC
J gene: TRBJ1-2; V gene: TRBV28; D gene: .; clone size: .; CDR3 protein: CASSPWRTDTNYGYTF; CDR3 DNA: TGTGCCAGCAGTCCCTGGAGGACGGATACTAACTATGGCTACACCTTC
J gene: TRBJ2-1; V gene: TRBV19; D gene: TRBD2; clone size: .; CDR3 protein: CASTTSGSRLNEQFF; CDR3 DNA: TGTGCCAGTACCACTAGCGGGAGCAGGTTAAATGAGCAGTTCTTC
J gene: TRBJ2-7; V gene: TRBV2; D gene: .; clone size: .; CDR3 protein: CASIGGSSYEQYF; CDR3 DNA: TGTGCCAGCATCGGCGGCAGCTCCTACGAGCAGTACTTC
J gene: TRBJ2-7; V gene: TRBV7-9; D gene: .; clone size: .; CDR3 protein: CASSRQAYEQYF; CDR3 DNA: TGTGCCAGCAGCCGACAAGCCTACGAGCAGTACTTC
J gene: TRBJ2-7; V gene: TRBV21-1; D gene: .; clone size: few; CDR3 protein: CASSKDKAYEQYF; CDR3 DNA: TGTGCCAGCAGTAAGGACAAGGCCTACGAGCAGTACTTC
J gene: TRBJ1-2; V gene: TRBV28; D gene: .; clone size: once; CDR3 protein: CASSFPGDPAFIYGYTF; CDR3 DNA: TGTGCCAGCAGTTTCCCGGGGGACCCTGCCTTTATCTATGGCTACACCTTC
J gene: TRBJ2-1; V gene: TRBV11-2; D gene: TRBD2; clone size: .; CDR3 protein: CASSLGVRESDNEQFF; CDR3 DNA: TGTGCCAGCAGCTTAGGTGTGCGGGAGAGTGACAATGAGCAGTTCTTC
J gene: TRBJ2-7; V gene: TRBV30; D gene: TRBD2; clone size: .; CDR3 protein: CAWRGQRGAPSSYEQYF; CDR3 DNA: TGTGCCTGGAGAGGCCAGCGGGGGGCTCCAAGCTCCTACGAGCAGTACTTC
J gene: TRBJ2-1; V gene: TRBV11-1; D gene: .; clone size: .; CDR3 protein: CASSPLRNNEQFF; CDR3 DNA: TGTGCCAGCAGCCCGCTACGAAACAATGAGCAGTTCTTC
J gene: TRBJ1-6; V gene: TRBV2; D gene: .; clone size: .; CDR3 protein: CASSEAINSPLHF; CDR3 DNA: TGTGCCAGCAGTGAAGCAATAAATTCACCCCTCCACTTT
J gene: TRBJ2-5; V gene: TRBV5-1; D gene: TRBD2; clone size: .; CDR3 protein: CASSLSGTPQETQYF; CDR3 DNA: TGCGCCAGCAGCCTGAGCGGGACTCCGCAAGAGACCCAGTACTTC
J gene: TRBJ1-5; V gene: TRBV19; D gene: TRBD1; clone size: .; CDR3 protein: CATRPGQGGQPQHF; CDR3 DNA: TGTGCCACGAGACCAGGACAGGGTGGACAGCCCCAGCATTTT
J gene: TRBJ2-1; V gene: TRBV5-4; D gene: TRBD2; clone size: .; CDR3 protein: CASSSNQLAGGGNEQFF; CDR3 DNA: TGTGCCAGCAGCTCGAATCAACTAGCGGGAGGAGGCAATGAGCAGTTCTTC
J gene: TRBJ2-1; V gene: TRBV4-1; D gene: TRBD1; clone size: few; CDR3 protein: CASSQDDGTDLNEQFF; CDR3 DNA: TGCGCCAGCAGCCAAGATGACGGGACAGACCTCAATGAGCAGTTCTTC
J gene: TRBJ2-7; V gene: TRBV30; D gene: .; clone size: .; CDR3 protein: CAYQKPVRDYEQYF; CDR3 DNA: TGTGCCTACCAAAAACCTGTTAGAGATTACGAGCAGTACTTC
J gene: TRBJ2-3; V gene: TRBV7-2; D gene: TRBD2; clone size: .; CDR3 protein: CASSLAAASGSRADTQYF; CDR3 DNA: TGTGCCAGCAGCTTAGCGGCGGCTAGCGGGAGCAGGGCAGATACGCAGTATTTT
J gene: TRBJ1-4; V gene: TRBV11-2; D gene: .; clone size: .; CDR3 protein: CASSLAGNPKLFF; CDR3 DNA: TGTGCCAGCAGCTTAGCAGGCAACCCAAAACTGTTTTTT
J gene: TRBJ2-3; V gene: TRBV19; D gene: .; clone size: .; CDR3 protein: CATSGGFTDTQYF; CDR3 DNA: TGTGCCACTAGTGGGGGCTTCACAGATACGCAGTATTTT
J gene: TRBJ2-5; V gene: TRBV30; D gene: TRBD2; clone size: .; CDR3 protein: CAWRRPGGLQETQYF; CDR3 DNA: TGTGCCTGGAGGCGGCCGGGGGGACTTCAAGAGACCCAGTACTTC
J gene: TRBJ1-2; V gene: TRBV7-2; D gene: .; clone size: .; CDR3 protein: CASSLDIAFNYGYTF; CDR3 DNA: TGTGCCAGCAGTCTGGACATCGCCTTTAACTATGGCTACACCTTC
J gene: TRBJ2-3; V gene: TRBV4-3; D gene: TRBD2; clone size: .; CDR3 protein: CASSLAGVADTQYF; CDR3 DNA: TGCGCCAGCAGCCTAGCGGGGGTAGCAGATACGCAGTATTTT
J gene: TRBJ2-7; V gene: TRBV27; D gene: TRBD1; clone size: once; CDR3 protein: CASSLGTDPFYEQYF; CDR3 DNA: TGTGCCAGCAGTTTAGGGACAGATCCTTTCTACGAGCAGTACTTC
J gene: TRBJ2-7; V gene: TRBV6-1; D gene: .; clone size: .; CDR3 protein: CASSESRSGEQYF; CDR3 DNA: TGTGCCAGCAGTGAAAGTAGGTCGGGCGAGCAGTACTTC
J gene: TRBJ1-1; V gene: TRBV21-1; D gene: .; clone size: .; CDR3 protein: CASSKGALMDRGRNTEAFF; CDR3 DNA: TGTGCCAGCAGCAAAGGAGCCCTAATGGACAGGGGGAGGAACACTGAAGCTTTCTTT
J gene: TRBJ1-2; V gene: TRBV5-1; D gene: TRBD1; clone size: once; CDR3 protein: CASSPGQWERANYGYTF; CDR3 DNA: TGCGCCAGCAGCCCGGGACAGTGGGAGAGGGCTAACTATGGCTACACCTTC
J gene: TRBJ2-3; V gene: TRBV9; D gene: .; clone size: .; CDR3 protein: CASSEYSGPTDRQYF; CDR3 DNA: TGTGCCAGCAGCGAGTACAGCGGCCCCACAGATCGGCAGTATTTT
J gene: TRBJ2-5; V gene: TRBV7-9; D gene: .; clone size: .; CDR3 protein: CASSLKVGQGGETQYF; CDR3 DNA: TGTGCCAGCAGCTTAAAGGTCGGTCAAGGGGGAGAGACCCAGTACTTC
J gene: TRBJ2-3; V gene: TRBV6-6; D gene: .; clone size: .; CDR3 protein: CASSSPTPFTDTQYF; CDR3 DNA: TGTGCCAGCAGTTCACCGACACCTTTCACAGATACGCAGTATTTT
J gene: TRBJ2-3; V gene: TRBV2; D gene: .; clone size: few; CDR3 protein: CASSPEQGADTQYF; CDR3 DNA: TGTGCCAGCAGCCCGGAGCAGGGTGCGGATACGCAGTATTTT
J gene: TRBJ2-7; V gene: TRBV3-1/TRBV3-2; D gene: .; clone size: .; CDR3 protein: CASSHATGYEQYF; CDR3 DNA: TGTGCCAGCAGCCATGCCACAGGCTACGAGCAGTACTTC
J gene: TRBJ2-3; V gene: TRBV5-4; D gene: TRBD2; clone size: .; CDR3 protein: CASSSPEAGGRRDTQYF; CDR3 DNA: TGTGCCAGCAGCTCCCCCGAGGCGGGAGGGCGTAGAGATACGCAGTATTTT
J gene: TRBJ2-1; V gene: TRBV6-1; D gene: .; clone size: .; CDR3 protein: CASSDERTSYNEQFF; CDR3 DNA: TGTGCCAGCAGTGATGAGCGGACCTCCTACAATGAGCAGTTCTTC
J gene: TRBJ2-2; V gene: TRBV7-3; D gene: TRBD1; clone size: .; CDR3 protein: CASSLTRQGSVSGELFF; CDR3 DNA: TGTGCCAGCAGCTTAACGAGACAGGGGTCGGTTTCCGGGGAGCTGTTTTTT
J gene: TRBJ2-7; V gene: TRBV9; D gene: TRBD2; clone size: .; CDR3 protein: CASSASGTRGYEQYF; CDR3 DNA: TGTGCCAGCAGCGCTTCCGGGACTAGGGGCTACGAGCAGTACTTC